This paragraph covers one T cell receptor (beta chain) sequence. This record belongs to a study of blood T cell repertoires in COVID-19. The protocol was immunoSEQ multiplex PCR, while the TCRdb copy is restricted to in-frame clones and leaves out a portion. This table holds some 180,000 clones, 84% found once. Between the trimmed V and J ends, which lost 5 bases and 2 bases, there was a span of 19 bases. CDR1 is LGHNT, CDR2 FRNRAP, per germline. This CDR3 has 16 amino acids. The V gene is TRBV12-5, the J gene TRBJ2-7, with D possibly matching TRBD1 (5 bases). Sequencing was performed on peripheral blood. The TCR originated in a human donor in a cohort sampled during active COVID-19. CDR3 residues: CASGPSTLMGPYEQYF. In DNA form, the CDR3 reads TGTGCTAGTGGTCCGTCGACACTTATGGGGCCCTACGAGCAGTACTTC. The full variable domain, rest sourced from reference TRBV12-5 and TRBJ2-7, is DARVTQTPRHKVTEMGQEVTMRCQPILGHNTVFWYRQTMMQGLELLAYFRNRAPLDDSGMPKDRFSAEMPDATLATLKIQPSEPRDSAVYFCASGPSTLMGPYEQYFGPGTRLTVT.